These 3 T cell receptor beta chains share one sample of origin, sequenced in a study of blood T cells in healthy people across ages. The use of a sample-barcoded 5' primer and a J-beta primer mix characterized a second PCR of roughly 6 to 12 cycles. In TCRdb, the 5' RACE reads were re-called with MiXCR into one record per CDR3 protein. The table includes about 1,600,000 distinct CDR3 sequences, about 43% detected once. Sequencing was carried out using blood. The receptors stem from a woman younger than 35 in good health.

The chain uses TRBV28 and TRBJ1-4; the D gene is possibly TRBD1 (6 bases). The CDR3 runs 11 residues. V lost 8 bases, J lost 13 bases, and 14 bases lay in between. Germline assignment: CDR1 MDHEN and CDR2 SYDVKM. Here the CDR3 reads CASRSTGRLFF. The CDR3 DNA reads as TGTGCCAGCCGAAGCACAGGGAGACTGTTTTTT.

The V call is TRBV9, the J call TRBJ2-1, with TRBD2 identical over 8 bases. The better agreement between TRBJ2-7 and the DNA end casts doubt on the J call. CDR3 length: 15 residues. Germline V gene data show CDR1 as SGDLS and CDR2 as YYNGEE. In nucleotides, the CDR3 is TGTGCCAGCAGCGTAGCGGCTAGCGGGTCCAATGAGCAGTACTTC. Translation: CASSVAASGSNEQYF.

V and J are TRBV14 and TRBJ2-1; tentative D call: TRBD1 (5 bases). With 0 bases removed from V and 13 bases from J, the gap between germline ends came to 16 bases. This CDR3 is built from 14 residues. CDR1 is SGHDN, CDR2 FVKESK, per germline. This CDR3 is CASSQDFRAETQFF. The CDR3 nucleotides read TGTGCCAGCAGCCAAGATTTCAGGGCCGAGACCCAGTTCTTC. Looking up the rest from reference TRBV14 and TRBJ2-1 gives the full variable domain: EAGVTQFPSHSVIEKGQTVTLRCDPISGHDNLYWYRRVMGKEIKFLLHFVKESKQDESGMPNNRFLAERTGGTYSTLKVQPAELEDSGVYFCASSQDFRAETQFFGPGTRLTVL.